The 14 T cell receptor beta chains listed next were all sequenced from one sample in a study of T cells in Graves' hyperthyroidism and ophthalmopathy. Authors of the study amplified TCR beta CDR3 regions from RNA transcripts. The HTBI primer set was used in a first-round RT-PCR of the TCR CDR3. TCRdb reprocessed the multiplex PCR reads with MiXCR, giving one entry per CDR3 protein. Among 400,000 or so distinct CDR3 sequences listed, roughly 15% were seen once. The sequencing sample was made of blood. These TCRs come from a woman in her twenties or thirties with Graves' ophthalmopathy.

Many counts were recorded for this clonotype. The rearrangement joins TRBV12-3 or TRBV12-4 to TRBJ2-1, with D tentatively TRBD1 (6 bases). The germline V and J ends were trimmed by 5 bases and 8 bases, with 19 bases remaining between them. CDR3 length: 15 residues. DNA for the CDR3: TGTGCCAGCAGTATTGGGGGCCGAGACAAGGATGAGCAGTTCTTC. It codes for CASSIGGRDKDEQFF.

This clonotype was seen at least ten times. The genes are TRBV11-3 and TRBJ1-5, with 9 positions matching TRBD1. CDR3 length: 16 residues. CDR1 and CDR2 (germline): SGHNT, YENEEA. The junction had 11 bases not matched to a gene; V was cut back by 4 bases and J by 7 bases. In nucleotides, the CDR3 is TGTGCCAGCAGCTGGAAAGGACAGGGGATGGACCAGCCCCAGCATTTT. Amino acid sequence: CASSWKGQGMDQPQHF.

The V gene is TRBV3-1, the J gene TRBJ1-2, with 9 bases aligning to TRBD1. J lost 8 bases, V lost 3 bases, and 4 bases had no gene match. Germline lookup yields CDR1 LGHDT and CDR2 YNNKEL (reference sequence). CDR3 size: 13 residues. The CDR3 region is CASSQWTGEGYTF. Written as DNA, the CDR3 is TGTGCCAGCAGCCAGTGGACAGGGGAGGGCTACACCTTC.

V is TRBV20-1 and J is TRBJ2-1; 9 positions match TRBD2. The CDR3 contains 17 residues. Trimming at V came to 1 base and at J to 0 bases, leaving 7 bases not matched to a gene. Germline V CDR1 and CDR2: DFQATT, SNEGSKA (reference sequence). CDR3 in amino acids: CSARVTAAGGSYNEQFF. The CDR3 region has the DNA TGCAGTGCTAGAGTAACGGCAGCGGGGGGCTCCTACAATGAGCAGTTCTTC.

This sequence joins TRBV19 and TRBJ2-7; 8 bases line up with TRBD1. V lost 4 bases and J lost 6; bases outside the gene matches: 5. The germline V gene encodes CDR1 LNHDA and CDR2 SQIVND (reference sequence). The CDR3 has 13 residues. The CDR3 here is CASSKQGVGEQYF. Here the CDR3 DNA reads TGTGCCAGTAGTAAACAGGGGGTTGGCGAGCAGTACTTC.

J is TRBJ2-5 and V is TRBV18; D gene ambiguous. The germline V and J ends were trimmed by 0 bases and 7 bases, with 12 bases remaining between them. Germline CDR1 reads KGHSH; CDR2 reads LQKENI. The CDR3 sequence is 14 residues long. As DNA, the CDR3 is TGTGCCAGCTCACCACCAGGGATCCCTGGGACCCAGTACTTC. This translates into CASSPPGIPGTQYF.

This clonotype occurred many times. The gene calls are TRBV10-2 and TRBJ2-3; the match to TRBD2 covers 16 bases. Germline lookup yields CDR1 WSHSY and CDR2 SAAADI. The CDR3 is made up of 15 amino acids. Trimming at V came to 6 bases and at J to 9 bases, leaving 6 bases not matched to a gene. In DNA, the CDR3 is TGCGCCAGCAGGGGGACTAGCGGGGGGGCCCGAACGCAGTATTTT. Protein product: CASRGTSGGARTQYF.

This clonotype was picked up many times. The rearrangement links TRBV30 to TRBJ1-1, with no clear D. CDR3 length equals 13 residues. V dropped 2 bases and J dropped 0 bases, with 7 bases sitting between them. Germline V gene lookup returns CDR1 GTSNPN and CDR2 SVGIG (reference sequence). The CDR3 DNA sequence: TGTGCCTGGAGTAGGGAAATGAACACTGAAGCTTTCTTT. It specifies CAWSREMNTEAFF.

This clonotype turned up a few times. The genes are TRBV27 and TRBJ2-1, with 8 bases aligning to TRBD2. Germline V gene data show CDR1 as MNHEY and CDR2 as SMNVEV (reference sequence). This CDR3 contains 16 residues. Trimming removed 6 bases from V and 3 bases from J; junction bases left unmatched: 10. The CDR3 DNA reads as TGTGCCAGCAGACGGTTAGCGGGGACCCTCTACAATGAGCAGTTCTTC. As protein: CASRRLAGTLYNEQFF.

This clonotype was counted many times. The chain employs TRBV7-8 and TRBJ1-6; D gene unclear. Germline V gives CDR1 SGHVS, CDR2 FQNEAQ. V was cut by 0 bases and J by 7 bases, with 13 bases left in between. CDR3 size: 16 residues. The CDR3 region is CASSLAGKSWNSPLHF. As DNA, the CDR3 is TGTGCCAGCAGCTTAGCAGGGAAGTCCTGGAATTCACCCCTCCACTTT.

At least ten counts were recorded for this clonotype. The chain carries TRBV28 and TRBJ1-5, with D unclear. Trimming took 3 bases from V and 8 from J, leaving 5 bases between them. This CDR3 has 11 residues. CDR1 and CDR2 (germline): MDHEN, SYDVKM. In DNA, the CDR3 is TGTGCCAGCAGTTTTCGGGAGCCCCAGCATTTT. As protein: CASSFREPQHF.

This rearrangement joins TRBV6-1 to TRBJ2-7; 14 bases are shared with TRBD2. V shed 7 bases and J 1 base; nucleotides not matched to a gene: 9. Germline V lookup: CDR1 MNHNS, CDR2 SASEGT. The CDR3 contains 17 residues. CDR3 sequence reads: CASTATSGGASSYEQYF. The CDR3 nucleotides read TGTGCCAGCACTGCGACTAGCGGGGGGGCCAGTTCCTACGAGCAGTACTTC.

This clonotype was recorded many times. The junction departs from the called germline gene at one end, perhaps through a read error. The rearrangement joins TRBV12-3 or TRBV12-4 to TRBJ2-1, with no clear D. The CDR3 is made up of 11 amino acids. The CDR3 DNA sequence: TGTGCCAGCAGCTTAGTGACTGAGCAGTTCTTC. Translation gives CASSLVTEQFF.

In this sample, this clonotype turned up a few times. Since the CDR3 does not end with the conserved phenylalanine or tryptophan, this likely comes from a read error. The CDR3 loop is CASSSWTSNANTGELFV. Written as DNA, the CDR3 is TGTGCCAGCAGTTCATGGACTTCTAACGCGAACACCGGGGAGCTGTTTGTT. The chain joins TRBV28 to TRBJ2-2, with D maybe TRBD2 (5 bases). V gave up 4 bases and J gave up 0 bases, with 15 bases separating them. Germline V gene lookup returns CDR1 MDHEN and CDR2 SYDVKM. The CDR3 extends over 17 amino acids.